A selection of T cell receptor beta chains follows, all from one sample in a study of T cells after yellow fever vaccination. MiXCR, run by TCRdb on the 5' RACE reads, gives a single entry per CDR3 protein. The sample lists some 400,000 distinct CDR3 sequences; 15% to 20% were seen once. Material: PBMCs, obtained before the yellow fever booster vaccination. These TCRs come from a man younger than 30 who received the YFV17D yellow fever vaccine. Both conserved end residues are part of each CDR3. Fields, in order: J gene, V gene, CDR3 protein.

j_call: TRBJ1-3
v_call: TRBV20-1
cdr3_aa: CSASLPGNTIYF

j_call: TRBJ2-5
v_call: TRBV4-2
cdr3_aa: CASSQGLRRETQYF

j_call: TRBJ2-2
v_call: TRBV5-1
cdr3_aa: CASSAAVSNTGELFF

j_call: TRBJ2-1
v_call: TRBV18
cdr3_aa: CASSPRQAASYNEQFF

j_call: TRBJ2-4
v_call: TRBV5-1
cdr3_aa: CASSFRIGGLDIQYF

j_call: TRBJ2-5
v_call: TRBV29-1
cdr3_aa: CSVDWLGRETQYF

j_call: TRBJ2-1
v_call: TRBV11-2
cdr3_aa: CASSFLSGGGNEQFF

j_call: TRBJ1-6
v_call: TRBV6-6
cdr3_aa: CASIQGNSPLHF

j_call: TRBJ2-5
v_call: TRBV20-1
cdr3_aa: CSARDPSGGLMAQYF

j_call: TRBJ1-5
v_call: TRBV7-6
cdr3_aa: CASSLYPYSNQPQHF

j_call: TRBJ1-1
v_call: TRBV18
cdr3_aa: CANSLDMNTEAFF

j_call: TRBJ2-1
v_call: TRBV4-1
cdr3_aa: CASSQKYNEQFF

j_call: TRBJ2-1
v_call: TRBV29-1
cdr3_aa: CSVGGGRVVVGQFF

j_call: TRBJ2-5
v_call: TRBV11-2
cdr3_aa: CASNHGQSGETQYF

j_call: TRBJ2-1
v_call: TRBV27
cdr3_aa: CASWRTSGKEQFF

j_call: TRBJ2-5
v_call: TRBV5-1
cdr3_aa: CASSLAKAETQYF

j_call: TRBJ2-5
v_call: TRBV7-8
cdr3_aa: CSSSLGSTGDQETQYF

j_call: TRBJ2-6
v_call: TRBV29-1
cdr3_aa: CSVLWAGANVLTF

j_call: TRBJ1-6
v_call: TRBV6-5
cdr3_aa: CASSYSGGKTVSPLHF

j_call: TRBJ1-4
v_call: TRBV28
cdr3_aa: CASRTGTGVEKLFF

j_call: TRBJ2-7
v_call: TRBV5-1
cdr3_aa: CASRGHSRSSYEQYF

j_call: TRBJ1-1
v_call: TRBV11-1
cdr3_aa: CASSLAARGGGTEAFF

j_call: TRBJ1-1
v_call: TRBV5-1
cdr3_aa: CASSPNENTEAFF

j_call: TRBJ2-7
v_call: TRBV7-2
cdr3_aa: CASSLESGGGEQYF

j_call: TRBJ2-2
v_call: TRBV7-8
cdr3_aa: CASSLRTGGSGELFF

j_call: TRBJ2-1
v_call: TRBV6-5
cdr3_aa: CASSRDNYNEQFF

j_call: TRBJ1-4
v_call: TRBV15
cdr3_aa: CATSRDESGANEKLFF

j_call: TRBJ1-2
v_call: TRBV7-8
cdr3_aa: CASSFQGGANYGYTF

j_call: TRBJ1-1
v_call: TRBV11-2
cdr3_aa: CASSVDYLASTSKAFF

j_call: TRBJ1-1
v_call: TRBV20-1
cdr3_aa: CSPRGGTEAFF

j_call: TRBJ2-5
v_call: TRBV5-1
cdr3_aa: CASSLAIETQYF

j_call: TRBJ2-1
v_call: TRBV7-9
cdr3_aa: CASGIKDEQFF

j_call: TRBJ2-3
v_call: TRBV11-2
cdr3_aa: CASTAATDTQYF

j_call: TRBJ2-5
v_call: TRBV15
cdr3_aa: CATSKPHRETQYF

j_call: TRBJ2-1
v_call: TRBV5-1
cdr3_aa: CASSWPPGLAGLNEQFF

j_call: TRBJ1-1
v_call: TRBV7-8
cdr3_aa: CASSLALEQGMMNTEAFF

j_call: TRBJ1-1
v_call: TRBV20-1
cdr3_aa: CSAIGGRAFF

j_call: TRBJ2-7
v_call: TRBV6-5
cdr3_aa: CASSWGQGNEQYF

j_call: TRBJ2-3
v_call: TRBV5-6
cdr3_aa: CASREAADTQYF

j_call: TRBJ1-6
v_call: TRBV12-3/TRBV12-4
cdr3_aa: CASSLSLLMAPLHF

j_call: TRBJ1-2
v_call: TRBV7-2
cdr3_aa: CASSFLRENYGYTF

j_call: TRBJ1-6
v_call: TRBV11-2
cdr3_aa: CASSPGNRASTLHF

j_call: TRBJ1-2
v_call: TRBV6-2/TRBV6-3
cdr3_aa: CASNDRGSCTF

j_call: TRBJ1-2
v_call: TRBV29-1
cdr3_aa: CSVEYRAAGYTF

j_call: TRBJ2-7
v_call: TRBV7-2
cdr3_aa: CASSPGLAGVPTSEQYF

j_call: TRBJ2-7
v_call: TRBV7-2
cdr3_aa: CASSAWGGRVEQYF

j_call: TRBJ2-5
v_call: TRBV20-1
cdr3_aa: CSARYRKETQYF

j_call: TRBJ1-3
v_call: TRBV6-6
cdr3_aa: CASSQRTGPGNTIYF

j_call: TRBJ2-1
v_call: TRBV12-5
cdr3_aa: CASGFILGQGSRSYNEQFF

j_call: TRBJ2-5
v_call: TRBV7-2
cdr3_aa: CASMRGAQETQYF

j_call: TRBJ2-1
v_call: TRBV12-3/TRBV12-4
cdr3_aa: CASSPGTGTYNEQFF

j_call: TRBJ2-6
v_call: TRBV5-5
cdr3_aa: CASSLWVNMRTGANVLTF

j_call: TRBJ2-6
v_call: TRBV10-2
cdr3_aa: CASSGGGTNSGANVLTF

j_call: TRBJ2-3
v_call: TRBV20-1
cdr3_aa: CSAGRIGTALPSPDTQYF

j_call: TRBJ2-3
v_call: TRBV20-1
cdr3_aa: CSAPRPGQLSTDTQYF

j_call: TRBJ2-1
v_call: TRBV7-9
cdr3_aa: CASGQYNEQFF

j_call: TRBJ2-1
v_call: TRBV20-1
cdr3_aa: CSARAPRGTSYNEQFF

j_call: TRBJ1-3
v_call: TRBV5-1
cdr3_aa: CASSPDARNTIYF